These 24 T cell receptor beta chains share one sample of origin, sequenced in a study of blood T cell repertoires in COVID-19. Sequencing was performed with immunoSEQ multiplex PCR; in TCRdb, only in-frame clones are kept and a portion is missing. The sample contains hundreds of thousands of clones, approximately 91% of which appear only once. Specimen: peripheral blood. The receptors shown here come from a woman aged 65 to 85 with COVID-19, enrolled during active disease.

CDR3 loop: CSVAGTGANNEQFF. The CDR3 region has the DNA TGCAGCGTTGCCGGGACAGGAGCAAACAATGAGCAGTTCTTC. V gene TRBV29-1 combines with J gene TRBJ2-1, with 8 bases matching TRBD1. The V gene end was trimmed by 4 bases and the J gene end by 5 bases; junction bases not matched to a gene: 7. This CDR3 has 14 amino acids. Looked up from germline, CDR1 is SQVTM and CDR2 is ANQGSEA.

The chain links TRBV11-3 to TRBJ2-3; D might be TRBD1 (7 bases). V was pared by 5 bases and J by 7 bases, with 10 bases between. The CDR3 totals 12 residues. Germline V gene lookup returns CDR1 SGHNT and CDR2 YENEEA. The CDR3 loop reads CASSQGGNTQYF. Here the CDR3 DNA reads TGTGCCAGCAGCCAGGGGGGCAATACGCAGTATTTT.

The chain recombines TRBV6-2 or TRBV6-3 with TRBJ2-7; D gene ambiguous. V was cut by 4 bases and J by 3 bases, with 10 bases left in between. CDR1 and CDR2 from the germline V gene are MNHEY and SVGEGT. This CDR3 has 13 amino acids. In DNA form, the CDR3 reads TGTGCCAGCAGTTTGCTAGACGGCTACGAGCAGTACTTC. Protein product: CASSLLDGYEQYF.

This chain uses TRBV11-3 with TRBJ2-1; D is unresolved. Germline V gene data show CDR1 as SGHNT and CDR2 as YENEEA. Trimming left V 0 bases short and J 5 bases short, with 8 bases between. The CDR3 length is 14 residues. The DNA of the CDR3 is TGTGCCAGCAGCTTAGACGGCAGGAACAATGAGCAGTTCTTC. Amino acids: CASSLDGRNNEQFF. The complete variable domain, with remaining parts taken from reference TRBV11-3 and TRBJ2-1, reads EAGVVQSPRYKIIEKKQPVAFWCNPISGHNTLYWYLQNLGQGPELLIRYENEEAVDDSQLPKDRFSAERLKGVDSTLKIQPAELGDSAVYLCASSLDGRNNEQFFGPGTRLTVL.

The chain recombines TRBV27 with TRBJ1-1; weak D call: TRBD1 (6 bases). The CDR3 runs 11 residues. V lost 3 bases and J 10 bases, leaving 9 bases between the germline ends. Germline CDR1 and CDR2: MNHEY and SMNVEV (reference sequence). The DNA for the CDR3 is TGTGCCAGCAGTTTCCGCAGGGGAGCTTTCTTT. Translating it yields CASSFRRGAFF.

The chain joins TRBV30 to TRBJ2-1; D is perhaps TRBD1 (5 bases). CDR3 size: 15 residues. CDR1 GTSNPN and CDR2 SVGIG come from the germline V gene (reference sequence). Trimming pared 0 bases from V and 3 bases from J, leaving 12 bases between. The CDR3 DNA is TGTGCCTGGAGTGTACCCAGGGAACTCTACAATGAGCAGTTCTTC. This encodes CAWSVPRELYNEQFF.

The gene calls are TRBV19 and TRBJ1-6; TRBD1 is a possible D gene (6 bases). The V end was cut by 6 bases, the J end by 5 bases, with 17 bases between. Germline CDR1 and CDR2: LNHDA and SQIVND (reference sequence). CDR3 length equals 16 residues. The CDR3 protein is CASRRRGAGDNSPLHF. The CDR3 DNA sequence: TGTGCCAGTAGGCGCCGGGGAGCAGGGGATAATTCACCCCTCCACTTT.

The chain combines TRBV24-1 with TRBJ1-5, with 8 bases fitting TRBD1. The V and J ends lost 4 bases and 7 bases, in that order; junction bases with no gene match: 11. The germline V gene has CDR1 KGHDR and CDR2 SFDVKD. This CDR3 is built from 16 residues. The DNA of the CDR3 is TGTGCCACCAGTGAACGCGGGGGAGACAGGGGACAGCCCCAGCATTTT. Its translation: CATSERGGDRGQPQHF.

J is TRBJ1-3 and V is TRBV5-1, with D hard to call. The CDR3 length is 14 residues. Germline V gene sequence: CDR1 SGHRS, CDR2 YFSETQ. V was trimmed by 4 bases and J by 4 bases, leaving 12 bases between them. The CDR3 DNA is TGCGCCAGCAGCGCCTTCGGGGTCGGAAACACCATATATTTT. Translating it yields CASSAFGVGNTIYF.

The V and J genes are TRBV3-1 (or the pseudogene TRBV3-2) and TRBJ1-5; maybe TRBD1 (6 bases). The CDR3 contains 13 residues. With 4 bases removed from V and 7 bases from J, the gap between germline ends came to 11 bases. The germline V gene encodes CDR1 LGHDT and CDR2 YNNKEL (reference sequence). The CDR3 sequence is CASSRGQEQPQHF. The DNA for the CDR3 is TGTGCCAGCAGCCGGGGGCAGGAACAGCCCCAGCATTTT.

The V and J genes are TRBV5-6 and TRBJ2-5; a weak D match, TRBD2 (5 bases). The CDR3 sequence is 16 residues long. CDR1 and CDR2 from the germline V gene are SGHDT and YYEEEE. V was cut by 6 bases and J by 0 bases, with 18 bases left in between. The CDR3 sequence is CASTLTILTYQETQYF. CDR3 bases: TGTGCCAGCACCCTGACTATCCTAACCTACCAAGAGACCCAGTACTTC.

V usage is TRBV10-3 and J usage is TRBJ2-3; perhaps TRBD2 as D (5 bases). CDR3 length: 15 amino acids. Germline CDR1 is ENHRY and CDR2 is SYGVKD. Trimming removed 3 bases from V and 0 bases from J, with 10 bases in between. The CDR3 coding sequence is TGTGCCATCAGTGAACGGGCGGGTAGCACAGATACGCAGTATTTT. Its translation: CAISERAGSTDTQYF.

The chain has TRBV6-2 or TRBV6-3 and TRBJ1-1; possibly TRBD1 for D (5 bases). The V end lost 4 bases, the J end lost 5 bases, and 11 bases lay between the germline ends. Germline V gene lookup returns CDR1 MNHEY and CDR2 SVGEGT. This CDR3 is 13 amino acids long. The DNA for the CDR3 is TGTGCCAGCAGTTTGCAGGGTGGGACTGAAGCTTTCTTT. Its translation is CASSLQGGTEAFF.

Only one count was recorded for this clone. The chain uses TRBV27 and TRBJ1-2; D unresolved. The CDR3 is 14 amino acids. CDR1 and CDR2 from the germline V gene are MNHEY and SMNVEV (reference sequence). V shed 4 bases and J shed 5 bases, with 14 bases lying between them. The CDR3: CASSSSGFWYGYTF. DNA for the CDR3: TGTGCCAGCAGTTCGTCGGGGTTTTGGTATGGCTACACCTTC.

The rearrangement joins TRBV5-1 to TRBJ2-3, with D possibly TRBD1 on 6 matching bases. Deletions cut 4 bases from V and 2 bases from J, with 14 bases between. Germline V gives CDR1 SGHRS, CDR2 YFSETQ. This CDR3 contains 15 residues. This CDR3 is CASSREQGITDTQYF. The CDR3 bases are TGCGCCAGCAGCCGAGAACAGGGTATCACAGATACGCAGTATTTT.

V and J are TRBV12-5 and TRBJ1-2; D call uncertain. CDR1 and CDR2 from the germline V gene are LGHNT and FRNRAP. Trimming removed 3 bases from V and 14 bases from J, with 7 bases in between. This CDR3 is 9 amino acids long. CDR3 protein: CASGLPGTF. CDR3 nucleotides: TGTGCTAGTGGTTTACCCGGGACCTTC.

The CDR3 reads CATSSTGEQPQHF. The CDR3, as DNA: TGTGCCACCAGTTCCACAGGGGAACAGCCCCAGCATTTT. This rearrangement joins TRBV24-1 to TRBJ1-5, with 7 bases identical to TRBD1. This CDR3 contains 13 residues. Germline assignment: CDR1 KGHDR and CDR2 SFDVKD. The V segment lost 6 bases and the J segment 7 bases; nucleotides outside the gene matches: 5.

The chain combines TRBV6-2 or TRBV6-3 with TRBJ2-3; 7 nucleotides align to TRBD1. V shed 5 bases, J shed 2 bases, and the junction held 4 bases outside the gene matches. From germline, CDR1 is MNHEY and CDR2 SVGEGT. The CDR3 extends over 14 amino acids. The CDR3 protein is CASSLDRVTDTQYF. For the CDR3, the DNA is TGTGCCAGCAGTCTTGACAGGGTCACAGATACGCAGTATTTT.

The V gene is TRBV27, the J gene TRBJ1-2; 7 nucleotides match TRBD1. The CDR3 is made up of 14 amino acids. CDR1 and CDR2 from the germline V gene are MNHEY and SMNVEV (reference sequence). V gave up 7 bases and J gave up 0 bases; unmatched junction bases: 5. CDR3 amino acids: CASTRTGANYGYTF. The CDR3 DNA follows: TGTGCCAGCACAAGGACAGGAGCTAACTATGGCTACACCTTC.

Points on this clone: This specimen includes other DNA sequences encoding the same CDR3. The chain has TRBV28 and TRBJ1-5; 10 nucleotides line up with TRBD1. The junction had 1 base not matched to a gene; V was cut back by 4 bases and J by 4 bases. CDR1 is MDHEN, CDR2 SYDVKM, per germline. The CDR3 has 14 residues. CDR3 coding DNA: TGTGCCAGCAGTTGGACAGGGGGAAATCAGCCCCAGCATTTT. As protein: CASSWTGGNQPQHF.

This chain uses TRBV19 with TRBJ1-2; no definite D call. The germline V and J ends were trimmed by 2 bases and 5 bases, with 9 bases remaining between them. Germline CDR1 is LNHDA and CDR2 is SQIVND (reference sequence). The CDR3 consists of 13 residues. The CDR3 nucleotides read TGTGCCAGTAGTATAAGTGGAGAGTATGGCTACACCTTC. Translating gives CASSISGEYGYTF.

This clone was seen a single time. The chain recombines TRBV28 with TRBJ1-5; 11 nucleotides line up with TRBD1. V lost 2 bases, J lost 5 bases, and 8 bases stayed unmatched. The CDR3 runs to 17 residues. Germline values: CDR1 MDHEN, CDR2 SYDVKM. CDR3 protein: CASSLSRAGQGDQPQHF. CDR3 nucleotide sequence: TGTGCCAGCAGTTTAAGTCGGGCGGGACAGGGGGATCAGCCCCAGCATTTT.

The chain recombines TRBV4-1 with TRBJ1-4, with D possibly TRBD1 on 5 matching bases. Trimming cost V 1 base and J 8 bases, with 14 bases left between them. The CDR3 is 15 residues long. Germline CDR1 and CDR2: MGHRA and YSYEKL. CDR3 loop: CASSQALREGEKLFF. In DNA, the CDR3 is TGCGCCAGCAGCCAAGCTCTTAGGGAGGGGGAAAAACTGTTTTTT.

The chain employs TRBV19 and TRBJ1-6; 7 bases are a match to TRBD1. Germline CDR1 reads LNHDA; CDR2 reads SQIVND (reference sequence). The CDR3 contains 16 residues. J lost 11 bases, V lost 5 bases, and 15 bases had no gene match. This CDR3 is CASSFPSNRGLTPLHF. CDR3 sequence (DNA): TGTGCCAGTAGTTTTCCCTCTAACAGGGGATTGACACCCCTCCACTTT.